These 23 T cell receptor beta chains originate from one sample sequenced in a study of blood T cells in healthy people across ages. It was with a sample-barcoded 5' primer and a J-beta primer mix that a second PCR of roughly 6 to 12 cycles was run. TCRdb redid the calling of the 5' RACE reads with MiXCR, one entry per CDR3 protein. The table lists 750,000 to 950,000 distinct CDR3 sequences, roughly 25% of them singletons. These records were also assigned to another study, of T cells of mothers and their children.

The source material was blood. Receptors were obtained from a boy aged 10-17 years in good health.

V gene TRBV11-2 combines with J gene TRBJ2-7; possibly TRBD1 for D (7 bases). This CDR3 has 15 residues. V was pared by 5 bases and J by 2 bases, with 16 bases between. The germline V gene encodes CDR1 SGHAT and CDR2 FQNNGV. This CDR3 is CASSAGTVTAYEQYF. Written as DNA, the CDR3 is TGTGCCAGCAGCGCGGGGACAGTGACAGCCTACGAGCAGTACTTC.

This clonotype was detected only a few times. The genes are TRBV13 and TRBJ2-5; possibly TRBD2 for D (7 bases). The DNA end lines up better with TRBJ2-7; the J call may be wrong. Germline CDR1 PRHDT, CDR2 FYEKMQ (reference sequence). This CDR3 contains 15 residues. Here the CDR3 DNA reads TGTGCCAGCAGCCCTCAGAGGGGGGGAGGAGACGAGCAGTACTTC. Its protein is CASSPQRGGGDEQYF.

In its sample, this clonotype was seen a few times. The chain combines TRBV10-3 with TRBJ2-5; D uncertain. Trimming removed 2 bases at V and 0 bases at J, with 7 bases between. Germline V CDR1 and CDR2: ENHRY, SYGVKD. The CDR3 extends over 14 amino acids. CDR3 amino acids: CAISEEVDQETQYF. The CDR3 bases are TGTGCCATCAGTGAGGAGGTGGACCAAGAGACCCAGTACTTC.

V gene TRBV7-8 combines with J gene TRBJ2-5, with TRBD2 identical over 8 bases. Judging by the DNA end, TRBJ2-1 fits better; the J call may be wrong. This CDR3 has 14 residues. Looked up from germline, CDR1 is SGHVS and CDR2 is FQNEAQ. CDR3 in DNA: TGTGCCAGCAGCGCTGAGCGGGGGATGGGTGAGCAGTTCTTC. Translation: CASSAERGMGEQFF.

This clonotype was detected a few times. The chain uses TRBV7-2 and TRBJ2-7; tentative D call: TRBD1 (5 bases). From germline, CDR1 is SGHTA and CDR2 FQGNSA. V lost 0 bases and J lost 5, with 8 bases in between. The CDR3 extends over 13 amino acids. CDR3 residues: CASSLAPGNEQYF. For the CDR3, the DNA is TGTGCCAGCAGCTTAGCTCCAGGGAACGAGCAGTACTTC.

A few counts support this clonotype. The V and J genes are TRBV7-2 and TRBJ2-1, with unresolved D. V was cut by 5 bases and J by 4 bases, with 18 bases left in between. Germline V lookup: CDR1 SGHTA, CDR2 FQGNSA. The CDR3 runs 16 residues. In DNA, the CDR3 is TGTGCCAGCAGCCCGCCTTTTGGGCACCTTTACAATGAGCAGTTCTTC. Its protein is CASSPPFGHLYNEQFF.

CDR3 sequence: CASSSFWTGEVEKLFF. The CDR3 bases are TGTGCCAGCAGTTCTTTTTGGACAGGGGAGGTTGAAAAACTGTTTTTT. The V and J genes are TRBV6-5 and TRBJ1-4; TRBD1 agrees at 9 bases. CDR1 is MNHEY, CDR2 SVGAGI, per germline. This CDR3 has 16 amino acids. Trimming at V came to 4 bases and at J to 7 bases, leaving 10 bases not matched to a gene.

This clonotype has just a few counts. The chain links TRBV4-1 to TRBJ1-1; D gene ambiguous. The length of the CDR3 is 15 residues. Germline assignment: CDR1 MGHRA and CDR2 YSYEKL. Trimming pared 1 base from V and 3 bases from J, leaving 12 bases between. DNA for the CDR3: TGCGCCAGCAGCCAAGGAGACTGGCGGGACACTGAAGCTTTCTTT. It is translated as CASSQGDWRDTEAFF.

This clonotype was seen only a few times. The chain links TRBV30 to TRBJ1-1; no reliable D call. Germline V gives CDR1 GTSNPN, CDR2 SVGIG (reference sequence). CDR3 size: 13 residues. Deletions cut 4 bases from V and 0 bases from J, with 9 bases between. CDR3 nucleotides: TGTGCCTGGAAGCTGGCTTTGAACACTGAAGCTTTCTTT. This gives the protein CAWKLALNTEAFF.

This clonotype was counted between two and nine times. This chain links TRBV11-2 with TRBJ1-2; D possibly corresponds to TRBD1 (6 bases). The germline V gene has CDR1 SGHAT and CDR2 FQNNGV. Trimming took off 6 bases at V and 2 bases at J, with 19 bases between the two ends. There are 16 residues in the CDR3. Here the CDR3 reads CASRLRGRGRNYGYTF. The CDR3 DNA reads as TGTGCCAGCAGGCTCCGGGGCAGGGGCCGAAACTATGGCTACACCTTC.

This clonotype was found a few times. The gene calls are TRBV27 and TRBJ2-5; 7 nucleotides match TRBD1. The J call may be wrong; the DNA end is better matched by TRBJ2-7. From germline, CDR1 is MNHEY and CDR2 SMNVEV (reference sequence). This CDR3 contains 14 residues. The CDR3 bases are TGTGCCAGCAGTCCCGGACAGGTCACCTACGAGCAGTACTTC. It yields the protein CASSPGQVTYEQYF.

This chain joins TRBV3-1 and TRBJ2-5, with D perhaps being TRBD1 or TRBD2 (5 bases each). The J call is in doubt because the DNA end fits TRBJ2-1 better. The CDR3 length is 15 residues. Germline lookup yields CDR1 LGHDT and CDR2 YNNKEL (reference sequence). The CDR3: CASSQGPGRVNEQFF. CDR3 nucleotide sequence: TGTGCCAGCAGCCAAGGACCGGGGCGCGTCAATGAGCAGTTCTTC.

V gene TRBV4-1 combines with J gene TRBJ2-1, with 9 bases identical to TRBD1. CDR3 length equals 16 residues. Germline lookup yields CDR1 MGHRA and CDR2 YSYEKL. The J segment lost 9 bases and the V segment lost 1 base, leaving 10 bases of the junction unmatched. CDR3 protein: CASSQAGQGGLGEQFF. The CDR3 nucleotides are TGCGCCAGCAGCCAAGCGGGACAGGGTGGATTAGGTGAGCAGTTCTTC.

This chain uses TRBV11-2 with TRBJ2-7, with D maybe TRBD1 (6 bases). CDR1 is SGHAT and CDR2 is FQNNGV in the germline V gene. V lost 4 bases and J 5 bases, leaving 24 bases between the germline ends. The CDR3 extends over 17 amino acids. CDR3 coding DNA: TGTGCCAGCAGCTCCCCCCGCTCCCTCACAGGGTCCAACGAGCAGTACTTC. This translates into CASSSPRSLTGSNEQYF. Using reference TRBV11-2 and TRBJ2-7 for the parts outside the CDR3, the full variable domain is EAGVAQSPRYKIIEKRQSVAFWCNPISGHATLYWYQQILGQGPKLLIQFQNNGVVDDSQLPKDRFSAERLKGVDSTLKIQPAKLEDSAVYLCASSSPRSLTGSNEQYFGPGTRLTVT.

This clonotype was counted between two and nine times. One junction end disagrees with the germline gene, perhaps due to a read error. The rearrangement joins TRBV18 to TRBJ2-5; 8 nucleotides match TRBD2. The CDR3 sequence is 16 residues long. Germline CDR1 KGHSH, CDR2 LQKENI. The CDR3 sequence is CASSPPGGGPLETQYF. The DNA for the CDR3 is TGTGCCAGCTCGCCACCTGGCGGGGGGCCGCTTGAGACCCAGTACTTC.

The V and J genes are TRBV7-3 and TRBJ2-1, with 8 nucleotides matching TRBD2. The CDR3 runs to 16 residues. Trimming at V came to 3 bases and at J to 8 bases, leaving 12 bases not matched to a gene. Germline values: CDR1 SGHTA, CDR2 FQGTGA. CDR3 in amino acids: CASSFMAGGVYDEQFF. In DNA, the CDR3 is TGTGCCAGCAGCTTTATGGCGGGGGGTGTTTACGATGAGCAGTTCTTC.

The chain has TRBV6-1 and TRBJ1-2, with 7 bases identical to TRBD1. Germline-derived CDR1 and CDR2 are MNHNS and SASEGT. The CDR3 spans 14 residues. The V segment lost 1 base and the J segment 4 bases; nucleotides outside the gene matches: 3. The CDR3 is CASSEVRGGYGYTF. As DNA, the CDR3 is TGTGCCAGCAGTGAAGTCAGGGGGGGCTATGGCTACACCTTC.

The J gene is TRBJ2-5, the V gene TRBV6-6, with D hard to call. The V gene lost 0 bases and the J gene lost 2 bases, with 13 bases spanning the gap. This CDR3 is 16 amino acids long. Looked up from germline, CDR1 is MNHNY and CDR2 is SVGAGI (reference sequence). The CDR3 region has the DNA TGTGCCAGCAGTTACTCCGATTTTAGTCGTCAAGAGACCCAGTACTTC. Amino acid sequence: CASSYSDFSRQETQYF.

The rearrangement uses TRBV14 and TRBJ2-7, with a possible D match to TRBD1 (5 bases). The J call may be wrong; the DNA end is better matched by TRBJ2-1. Germline CDR1 is SGHDN and CDR2 is FVKESK. CDR3 length: 17 residues. The CDR3 DNA sequence: TGTGCCAGCAGCCAAGGTACCAGGGCAAAATTTTACAATGAGCAGTTCTTC. This encodes CASSQGTRAKFYNEQFF.

To note about this clonotype: One end of the junction does not line up with germline, which may come from a read error. V gene TRBV2 combines with J gene TRBJ2-2; possibly TRBD2 for D (6 bases). Germline CDR1 reads SNHLY; CDR2 reads FYNNEI. The CDR3 totals 14 residues. CDR3 residues: CASIMEGTTGELFF. CDR3 coding DNA: TGTGCTAGCATCATGGAGGGGACCACCGGGGAGCTGTTTTTT. Full variable domain (rest looked up from reference TRBV2 and TRBJ2-2): EPEVTQTPSHQVTQMGQEVILRCVPISNHLYFYWYRQILGQKVEFLVSFYNNEISEKSEIFDDQFSVERPDGSNFTLKIRSTKLEDSAMYFCASIMEGTTGELFFGEGSRLTVL.

This clonotype showed up just a few times. The chain has TRBV12-3 or TRBV12-4 and TRBJ2-5; TRBD2 matches 11 bases. The J call could be wrong; TRBJ2-7 is a better fit for the DNA end. The CDR3 contains 13 residues. CDR3 nucleotide sequence: TGTGCCAGCATTGGGACTAGCGGCTACGAGCAGTACTTC. This encodes CASIGTSGYEQYF.

The sample holds a few counts of this clonotype. The CDR3 DNA reads as TGTGCCAGCAAGCGGGGGGGCTCTGGAAACACCATATATTTT. The encoded protein is CASKRGGSGNTIYF. The V gene is TRBV6-6, the J gene TRBJ1-3; D is perhaps TRBD1 (5 bases). Deletions cut 7 bases from V and 0 bases from J, with 10 bases between. Germline V gene lookup returns CDR1 MNHNY and CDR2 SVGAGI (reference sequence). This CDR3 is built from 14 residues.

This clonotype was detected a few times. The J gene is TRBJ2-1, the V gene TRBV12-3 or TRBV12-4; 7 bases align to TRBD2. The ends lost 9 bases at V and 3 bases at J; junction bases unmatched: 5. The CDR3 loop spans 13 amino acids. The CDR3 DNA sequence: TGTGCCAGTCGACTAGCCGTCTACAATGAGCAGTTCTTC. This translates into CASRLAVYNEQFF.